This T cell receptor beta chain was sequenced during a study of identical twins. Study results and limitations: Out-of-frame alpha sequences common to twins were enriched for low generation probability.

Comment on this clonotype: What it recognizes is unknown.

MiXCR, run by TCRdb on the 5' RACE reads, gives a single entry per CDR3 protein. Of 700,000 or so distinct CDR3 sequences listed, under 9% were seen once; the top ten hold 0.75% to 1%. This CDR3 is built from 16 residues. The germline V and J ends were trimmed by 5 bases and 0 bases, with 14 bases remaining between them. The germline V gene encodes CDR1 MNHEY and CDR2 SMNVEV (reference sequence). This sample also appeared in a second study, on yellow fever vaccine responses in identical twins.

The clonotype originates from a woman in her late teens or twenties in good health. Sequencing input: PBMCs. J is TRBJ2-1 and V is TRBV27; D is uncertain. CDR3 nucleotides: TGTGCCAGCAGTCACATTTATAAGTCCTCCTACAATGAGCAGTTCTTC. This gives the protein CASSHIYKSSYNEQFF.